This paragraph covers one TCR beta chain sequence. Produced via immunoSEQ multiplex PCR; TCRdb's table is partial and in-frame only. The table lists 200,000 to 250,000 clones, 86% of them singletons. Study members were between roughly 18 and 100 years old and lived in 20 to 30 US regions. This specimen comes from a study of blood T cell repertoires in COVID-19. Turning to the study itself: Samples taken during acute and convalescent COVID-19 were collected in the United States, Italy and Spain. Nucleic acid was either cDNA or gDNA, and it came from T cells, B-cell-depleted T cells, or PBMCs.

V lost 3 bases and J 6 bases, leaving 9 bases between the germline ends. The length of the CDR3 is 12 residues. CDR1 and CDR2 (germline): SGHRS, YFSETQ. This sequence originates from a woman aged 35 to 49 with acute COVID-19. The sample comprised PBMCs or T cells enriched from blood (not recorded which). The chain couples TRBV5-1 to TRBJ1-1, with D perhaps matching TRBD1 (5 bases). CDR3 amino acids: CASSSPGAEAFF. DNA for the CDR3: TGCGCCAGCAGCTCCCCGGGGGCTGAAGCTTTCTTT. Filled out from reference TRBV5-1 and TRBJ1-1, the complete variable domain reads KAGVTQTPRYLIKTRGQQVTLSCSPISGHRSVSWYQQTPGQGLQFLFEYFSETQRNKGNFPGRFSGRQFSNSRSEMNVSTLELGDSALYLCASSSPGAEAFFGQGTRLTVV.